Listed here is a single T cell receptor (beta chain). Its antigen is undetermined. Per germline, CDR1 SNHLY and CDR2 FYNNEI. The CDR3 consists of 13 residues. V shed 6 bases and J 1 base; nucleotides not matched to a gene: 2. The sample is drawn from a study of cytomegalovirus exposure and HLA in healthy donors. The wider study: Counted in an early data release were tens of millions of unique TCRs from HLA-typed donors.

Study-wide results and caveats: In a later analysis, CMV-associated beta chains were mostly HLA-associated, it appeared.

PCR used 60 Vbeta primers and 13 Jbeta primers. The table came from immunoSEQ multiplex PCR; TCRdb's copy has only in-frame clones and leaves some out. The profile covers around 220,000 clones, with approximately 80% appearing a single time and 0.22% taken by the ten largest. The chain has TRBV2 and TRBJ1-1, with 7 bases identical to TRBD1. This TCR was recovered from a girl aged 2 to 9 in good health and CMV-seronegative. The sequenced sample was PBMCs. CDR3 DNA sequence: TGTGCCAGCAGGGACAGGAGGAACACTGAAGCTTTCTTT. Translation: CASRDRRNTEAFF.